The 9 T cell receptor beta chains listed next were all sequenced from one sample in a study of identical twins. TCRdb itself ran the 5' RACE reads through MiXCR, one entry per CDR3 protein. The table records roughly 1.6 million distinct CDR3 sequences, around 33% of them present only once. The specimen was cord blood. These receptors were obtained from a newborn girl in good health.

This chain connects TRBV3-1 to TRBJ1-4; unclear D gene. The length of the CDR3 is 16 residues. The V end lost 1 base, the J end lost 0 bases, and 9 bases lay between the germline ends. CDR1 is LGHDT and CDR2 is YNNKEL in the germline V gene (reference sequence). The CDR3 DNA sequence: TGTGCCAGCAGCCAAGGCCTAGTAGCAACTAATGAAAAACTGTTTTTT. This sequence encodes CASSQGLVATNEKLFF.

In regard to this clonotype: At one end the junction does not follow the germline gene, possibly because of a read error. The chain employs TRBV10-3 and TRBJ2-3, with 15 positions matching TRBD2. The CDR3 spans 18 residues. In germline, CDR1 is ENHRY, CDR2 SYGVKD. CDR3 nucleotides: TGTGCCGTCAGTGAGTCGACGGGACTAGCGGGAGGCCCAGATACGCAGTATTTT. Translation gives CAVSESTGLAGGPDTQYF.

This clonotype appeared a few times. The genes are TRBV28 and TRBJ2-1; 8 bases line up with TRBD2. The length of the CDR3 is 16 residues. V was clipped by 3 bases and J by 2 bases; unmatched bases: 6. Germline lookup yields CDR1 MDHEN and CDR2 SYDVKM. CDR3 coding DNA: TGTGCCAGCAGTTTGGCGGCGGGAGGCACCTACAATGAGCAGTTCTTC. It codes for CASSLAAGGTYNEQFF.

In this sample, this clonotype turned up a few times. The V gene is TRBV15, the J gene TRBJ2-3; 7 bases align to TRBD1. Germline trimming cut 4 bases from V and 4 bases from J; bases unmatched to any gene: 5. Germline values: CDR1 LNHNV, CDR2 YYDKDF (reference sequence). The CDR3 is 14 amino acids. The CDR3 DNA is TGTGCCACCAGCACGCAGGGGGATGCAGATACGCAGTATTTT. Protein product: CATSTQGDADTQYF.

In its sample, this clonotype was seen many times. V gene TRBV5-6 combines with J gene TRBJ2-3; TRBD1 might be the D (5 bases). The CDR3 is 16 amino acids. Looked up from germline, CDR1 is SGHDT and CDR2 is YYEEEE. Trimming left V 2 bases short and J 1 base short, with 14 bases between. The CDR3 coding sequence is TGTGCCAGCAGCTTTGGATGGGGCGGCGGCACAGATACGCAGTATTTT. This sequence encodes CASSFGWGGGTDTQYF.

The chain recombines TRBV25-1 with TRBJ1-1; D gene ambiguous. From germline, CDR1 is MGHDK and CDR2 SYGVNS. Trimming shortened V by 7 bases and J by 0 bases, and 15 bases separated the two germline ends. This CDR3 is built from 15 residues. The CDR3 reads CASNWAAIMNTEAFF. The CDR3 nucleotides are TGTGCCAGCAACTGGGCGGCTATCATGAACACTGAAGCTTTCTTT.

The gene calls are TRBV20-1 and TRBJ2-4; 10 bases line up with TRBD2. The CDR3 consists of 17 residues. CDR1 and CDR2 from the germline V gene are DFQATT and SNEGSKA (reference sequence). V lost 0 bases and J lost 13; bases outside the gene matches: 18. CDR3 DNA: TGCAGTGCTAGAGACTTCCCTCTAGCGGGAGTTCGGAATGAGCAGTACTTC. Amino acid sequence: CSARDFPLAGVRNEQYF.

This clonotype was detected many times. The chain couples TRBV29-1 to TRBJ2-7, with a weak D call TRBD2 (6 bases). CDR1 is SQVTM, CDR2 ANQGSEA, per germline. V shed 2 bases and J shed 5 bases, with 7 bases lying between them. This CDR3 spans 11 amino acids. DNA of the CDR3: TGCAGCGTTGAACGGGGGAACGAGCAGTACTTC. It encodes CSVERGNEQYF.

In this sample, this clonotype turned up many times. This chain links TRBV15 with TRBJ2-4; the D gene is possibly TRBD1 (6 bases). Germline V gives CDR1 LNHNV, CDR2 YYDKDF (reference sequence). The CDR3 has 13 amino acids. CDR3 protein: CASGDMAKNIQYF. The CDR3 nucleotides read TGTGCTTCAGGGGACATGGCCAAAAACATTCAGTACTTC.